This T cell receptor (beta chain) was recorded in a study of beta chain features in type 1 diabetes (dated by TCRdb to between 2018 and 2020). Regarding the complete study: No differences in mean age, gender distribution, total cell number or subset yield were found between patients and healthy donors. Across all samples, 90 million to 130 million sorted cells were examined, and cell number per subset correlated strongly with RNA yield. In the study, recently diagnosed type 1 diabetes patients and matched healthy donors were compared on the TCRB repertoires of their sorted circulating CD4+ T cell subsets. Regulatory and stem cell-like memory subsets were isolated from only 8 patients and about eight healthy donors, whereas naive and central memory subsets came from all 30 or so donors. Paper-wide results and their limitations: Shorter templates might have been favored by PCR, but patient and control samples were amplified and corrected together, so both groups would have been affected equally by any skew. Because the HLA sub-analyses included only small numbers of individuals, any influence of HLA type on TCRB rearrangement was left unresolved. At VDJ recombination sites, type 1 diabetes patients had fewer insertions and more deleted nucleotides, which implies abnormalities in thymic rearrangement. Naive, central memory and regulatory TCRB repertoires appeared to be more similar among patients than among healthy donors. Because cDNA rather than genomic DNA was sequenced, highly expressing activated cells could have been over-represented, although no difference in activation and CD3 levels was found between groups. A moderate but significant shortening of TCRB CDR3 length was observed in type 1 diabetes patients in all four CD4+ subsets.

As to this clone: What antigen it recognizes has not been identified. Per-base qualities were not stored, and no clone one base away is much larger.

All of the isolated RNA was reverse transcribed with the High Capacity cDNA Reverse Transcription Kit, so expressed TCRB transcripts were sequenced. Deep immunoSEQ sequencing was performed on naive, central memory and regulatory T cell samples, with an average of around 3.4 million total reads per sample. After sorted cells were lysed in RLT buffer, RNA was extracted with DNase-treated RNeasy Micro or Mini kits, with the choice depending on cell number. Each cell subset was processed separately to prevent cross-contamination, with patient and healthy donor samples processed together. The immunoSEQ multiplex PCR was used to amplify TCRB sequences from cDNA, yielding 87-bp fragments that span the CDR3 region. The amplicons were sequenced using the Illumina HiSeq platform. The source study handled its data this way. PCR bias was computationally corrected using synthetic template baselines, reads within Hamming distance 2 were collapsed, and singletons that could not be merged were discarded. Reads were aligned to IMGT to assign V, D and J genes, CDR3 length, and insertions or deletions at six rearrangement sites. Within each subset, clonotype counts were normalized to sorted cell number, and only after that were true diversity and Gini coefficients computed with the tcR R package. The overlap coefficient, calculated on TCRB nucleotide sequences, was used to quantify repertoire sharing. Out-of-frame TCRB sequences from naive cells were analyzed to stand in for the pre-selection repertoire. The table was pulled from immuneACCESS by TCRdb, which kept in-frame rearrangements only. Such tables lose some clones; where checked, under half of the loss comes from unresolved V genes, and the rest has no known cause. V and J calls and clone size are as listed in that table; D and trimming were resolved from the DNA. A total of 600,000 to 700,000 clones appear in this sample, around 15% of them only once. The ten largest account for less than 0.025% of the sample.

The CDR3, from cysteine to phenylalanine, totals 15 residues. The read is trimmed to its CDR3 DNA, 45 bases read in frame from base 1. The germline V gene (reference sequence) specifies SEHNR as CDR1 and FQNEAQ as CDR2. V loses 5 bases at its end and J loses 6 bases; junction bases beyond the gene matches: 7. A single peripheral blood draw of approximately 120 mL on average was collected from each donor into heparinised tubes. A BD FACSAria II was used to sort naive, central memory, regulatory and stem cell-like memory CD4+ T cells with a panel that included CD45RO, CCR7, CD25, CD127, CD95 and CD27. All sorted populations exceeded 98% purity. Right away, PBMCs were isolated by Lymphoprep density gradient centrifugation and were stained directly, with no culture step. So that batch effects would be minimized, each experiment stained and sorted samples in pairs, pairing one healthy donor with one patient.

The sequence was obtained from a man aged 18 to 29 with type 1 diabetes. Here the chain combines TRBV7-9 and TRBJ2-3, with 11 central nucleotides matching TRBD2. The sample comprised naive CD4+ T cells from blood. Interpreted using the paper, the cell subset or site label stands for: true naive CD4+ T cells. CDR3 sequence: CASSPGLAEGDTQYF. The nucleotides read TGTGCCAGCAGCCCGGGACTAGCGGAGGGGGATACGCAGTATTTT.